The 15 T cell receptor beta chains below all came from one sample that was sequenced in a study of PD-1 blockade in mismatch repair-deficient tumors. Sequenced by immunoSEQ multiplex PCR; TCRdb stores in-frame clones only, minus some. The table lists about 100,000 clones, 82% of them singletons. The sequencing used peripheral blood, collected approximately 35 weeks after starting pembrolizumab. These receptors came from an adult with mismatch repair-deficient cancer.

The rearrangement uses TRBV11-3 and TRBJ2-5; possibly TRBD2 for D (6 bases). Germline CDR1 is SGHNT and CDR2 is YENEEA. This CDR3 region has 15 residues. The V end was cut by 5 bases, the J end by 4 bases, with 17 bases between. The CDR3 DNA is TGTGCCAGCAGCCCGGGGGACCCGGGACGAGAGACCCAGTACTTC. Translating gives CASSPGDPGRETQYF.

The genes are TRBV27 and TRBJ1-1, with 7 positions matching TRBD1. Germline V gene data show CDR1 as MNHEY and CDR2 as SMNVEV (reference sequence). This CDR3 has 14 residues. J gave up 5 bases and V 5 bases, and 8 bases lay outside the gene matches. CDR3 nucleotide sequence: TGTGCCAGCAGTCCAGGGGGGAGTCTAACTGAAGCTTTCTTT. It is translated as CASSPGGSLTEAFF.

The V call is TRBV4-1, the J call TRBJ2-7; 7 bases map to TRBD2. V was clipped by 1 base and J by 5 bases; unmatched bases: 11. Germline loops: CDR1 MGHRA, CDR2 YSYEKL. The CDR3 covers 16 residues. CDR3 nucleotide sequence: TGCGCCAGCAGCCAAGTGGCGGGAGTATCCCTAAACGAGCAGTACTTC. This translates into CASSQVAGVSLNEQYF.

The gene calls are TRBV11-3 and TRBJ1-2; no firm D call. V lost 0 bases to trimming and J lost 4 bases, with 6 bases between them. There are 13 residues in the CDR3. CDR1 and CDR2 from the germline V gene are SGHNT and YENEEA. CDR3 sequence: CASSLDSIYGYTF. CDR3 in DNA: TGTGCCAGCAGCTTAGATTCTATCTATGGCTACACCTTC.

The rearrangement joins TRBV7-9 to TRBJ2-1, with 7 bases identical to TRBD1. Looked up from germline, CDR1 is SEHNR and CDR2 is FQNEAQ (reference sequence). The ends lost 4 bases at V and 4 bases at J; junction bases unmatched: 10. The CDR3 length is 16 residues. CDR3 nucleotides: TGTGCCAGCAGCTCTGGCCTCGGGACAGTTTACAATGAGCAGTTCTTC. The encoded protein is CASSSGLGTVYNEQFF.

The V gene is TRBV7-9, the J gene TRBJ1-2; D is ambiguous. V dropped 3 bases and J dropped 3 bases, with 8 bases sitting between them. Germline V gene sequence: CDR1 SEHNR, CDR2 FQNEAQ (reference sequence). CDR3 length: 13 amino acids. Written as DNA, the CDR3 is TGTGCCAGCAGCTTCGGGGATCACTATGGCTACACCTTC. It yields the protein CASSFGDHYGYTF. The full variable domain, completed using reference TRBV7-9 and TRBJ1-2, is DTGVSQNPRHKITKRGQNVTFRCDPISEHNRLYWYRQTLGQGPEFLTYFQNEAQLEKSRLLSDRFSAERPKGSFSTLEIQRTEQGDSAMYLCASSFGDHYGYTFGSGTRLTVV.

CDR3 in DNA: TGCGCCAGTGAGTGGACAGGGGTTACCGGGGAGCTGTTTTTT. The encoded protein is CASEWTGVTGELFF. This chain uses TRBV10-1 with TRBJ2-2; 9 nucleotides match TRBD1. The V segment lost 9 bases and the J segment 5 bases; nucleotides outside the gene matches: 7. This CDR3 region has 14 residues. Germline CDR1 WNHNN, CDR2 SYGVQD (reference sequence).

The chain recombines TRBV12-5 with TRBJ2-2, with D possibly TRBD1 on 6 matching bases. The germline CDR1 and CDR2 sequences are LGHNT and FRNRAP. The V gene lost 5 bases and the J gene lost 2 bases, with 9 bases spanning the gap. The CDR3 consists of 14 residues. CDR3 in amino acids: CASGLDSNTGELFF. The CDR3 bases are TGTGCTAGTGGTCTGGACAGTAACACCGGGGAGCTGTTTTTT.

This chain connects TRBV5-1 to TRBJ1-1, with 10 positions matching TRBD1. Germline V gives CDR1 SGHRS, CDR2 YFSETQ. CDR3 length equals 15 residues. V was clipped by 4 bases and J by 7 bases; unmatched bases: 10. CDR3 DNA: TGCGCCAGCAGCCAGCACGGACAGGGGGAAGGTGAAGCTTTCTTT. Amino acid sequence: CASSQHGQGEGEAFF.

This clone showed up just once. V and J are TRBV11-2 and TRBJ2-1; TRBD2 matches 9 bases. V shed 6 bases and J 0 bases; nucleotides not matched to a gene: 6. This CDR3 has 16 amino acids. Germline values: CDR1 SGHAT, CDR2 FQNNGV. This CDR3 is CASRRPGLASYNEQFF. For the CDR3, the DNA is TGTGCCAGCAGACGTCCGGGACTAGCCTCCTACAATGAGCAGTTCTTC.

For the CDR3, the DNA is TGCGCCAGCAGCTTGGAGGGGTTCAACTCCTACGAGCAGTACTTC. Protein product: CASSLEGFNSYEQYF. This rearrangement joins TRBV5-1 to TRBJ2-7; possible D gene TRBD1, 5 bases. The CDR3 extends over 15 amino acids. Germline CDR1 and CDR2: SGHRS and YFSETQ. V lost 0 bases and J 0 bases, leaving 10 bases between the germline ends.

There are a few counts of this clone. One junction end does not reproduce the germline sequence, and a read error may be involved. The chain links TRBV5-3 to TRBJ1-1; possibly TRBD1 for D (6 bases). TRBV5-3 is annotated as an ORF whose role is uncertain. CDR3 size: 14 residues. The CDR3 nucleotides read TGTGCCAGCAGCTTGGGACACTTGAACACTGAAGCTTTCTTT. Translating gives CASSLGHLNTEAFF.

V is TRBV7-9 and J is TRBJ2-7; 7 positions agree with TRBD1. With 4 bases clipped from V and 3 bases from J, the junction kept 15 bases outside the gene matches. This CDR3 is built from 17 residues. Per germline, CDR1 SEHNR and CDR2 FQNEAQ (reference sequence). The CDR3 DNA reads as TGTGCCAGCAGCTCCGCCGGACAGTCCAGGGGGTTCTACGAGCAGTACTTC. Translating gives CASSSAGQSRGFYEQYF.

The chain is built from TRBV7-9 and TRBJ2-6; D is unresolved. Trimming pared 5 bases from V and 0 bases from J, leaving 5 bases between. The germline CDR1 and CDR2 sequences are SEHNR and FQNEAQ (reference sequence). This CDR3 has 14 residues. DNA of the CDR3: TGTGCCAGCAGCCTCAGCTCTGGGGCCAACGTCCTGACTTTC. Protein: CASSLSSGANVLTF.

The CDR3 region has the DNA TGTGCCAGCAGCTTATACGGAGCAGGCGGAATCTACGAGCAGTACTTC. It codes for CASSLYGAGGIYEQYF. This chain uses TRBV11-2 with TRBJ2-7; unclear D gene. V gave up 2 bases and J gave up 3 bases, with 17 bases separating them. Looked up from germline, CDR1 is SGHAT and CDR2 is FQNNGV. This CDR3 has 16 amino acids.